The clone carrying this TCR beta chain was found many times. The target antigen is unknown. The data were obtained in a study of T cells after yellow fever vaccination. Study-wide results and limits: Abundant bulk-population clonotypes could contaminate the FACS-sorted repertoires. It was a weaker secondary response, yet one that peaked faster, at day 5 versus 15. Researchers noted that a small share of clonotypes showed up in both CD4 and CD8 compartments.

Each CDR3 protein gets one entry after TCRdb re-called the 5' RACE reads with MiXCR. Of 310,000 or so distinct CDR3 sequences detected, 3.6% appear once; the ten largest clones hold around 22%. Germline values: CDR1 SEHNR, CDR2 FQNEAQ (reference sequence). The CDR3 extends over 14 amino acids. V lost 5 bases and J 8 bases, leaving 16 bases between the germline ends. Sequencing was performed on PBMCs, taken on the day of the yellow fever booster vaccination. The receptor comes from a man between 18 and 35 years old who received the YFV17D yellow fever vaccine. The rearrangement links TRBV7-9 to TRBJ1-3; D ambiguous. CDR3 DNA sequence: TGTGCCAGCAGCCAGTCCCAGGCGAAGGACACCATATATTTT. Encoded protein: CASSQSQAKDTIYF.